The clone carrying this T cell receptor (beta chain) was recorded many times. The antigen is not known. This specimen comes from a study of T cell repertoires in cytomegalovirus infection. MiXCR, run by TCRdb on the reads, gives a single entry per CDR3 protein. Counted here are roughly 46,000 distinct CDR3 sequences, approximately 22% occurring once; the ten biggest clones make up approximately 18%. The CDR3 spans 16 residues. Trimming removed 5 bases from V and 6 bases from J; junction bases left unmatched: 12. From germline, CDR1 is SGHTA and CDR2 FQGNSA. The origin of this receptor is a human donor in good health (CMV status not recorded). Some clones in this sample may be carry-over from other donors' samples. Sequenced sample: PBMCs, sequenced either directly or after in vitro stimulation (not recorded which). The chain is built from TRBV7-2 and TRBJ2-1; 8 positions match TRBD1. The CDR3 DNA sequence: TGTGCCAGCAGCGGCGTGGGGACAGGCCCTAGCAATGAGCAGTTCTTC. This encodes CASSGVGTGPSNEQFF.